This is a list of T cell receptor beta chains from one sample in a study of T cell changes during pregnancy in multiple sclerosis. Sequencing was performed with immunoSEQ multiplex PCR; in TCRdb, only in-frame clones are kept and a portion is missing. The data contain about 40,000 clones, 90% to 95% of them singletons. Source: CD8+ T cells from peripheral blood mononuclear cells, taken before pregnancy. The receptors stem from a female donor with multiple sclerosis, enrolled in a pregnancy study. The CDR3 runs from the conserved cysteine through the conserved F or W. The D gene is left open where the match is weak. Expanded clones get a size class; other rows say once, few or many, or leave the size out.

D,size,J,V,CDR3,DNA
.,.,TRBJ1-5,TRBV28,CASTPPTTDNQPQHF,TGTGCCAGCACCCCCCCCACCACAGACAATCAGCCCCAGCATTTT
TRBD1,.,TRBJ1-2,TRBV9,CASSEGTGTAYGYTF,TGTGCCAGCAGCGAGGGGACAGGGACCGCCTATGGCTACACCTTC
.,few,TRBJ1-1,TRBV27,CASSSFIKQGFMNTEAFF,TGTGCCAGCAGTTCATTCATAAAGCAGGGTTTCATGAACACTGAAGCTTTCTTT
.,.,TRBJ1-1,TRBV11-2,CASSLVSMNTEAFF,TGTGCCAGCAGCTTAGTTAGCATGAACACTGAAGCTTTCTTT
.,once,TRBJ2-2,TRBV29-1,CSVEPPGSNTGELFF,TGCAGCGTTGAGCCCCCGGGGAGTAACACCGGGGAGCTGTTTTTT
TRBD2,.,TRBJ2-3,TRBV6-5,CASRVAGVRDTQYF,TGTGCCAGCAGGGTAGCGGGAGTTAGGGATACGCAGTATTTT
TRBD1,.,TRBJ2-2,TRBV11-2,CASSSRDSTYTGELFF,TGTGCCAGCAGCTCTAGGGACAGTACCTACACCGGGGAGCTGTTTTTT
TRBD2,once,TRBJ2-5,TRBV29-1,CSTRRREGQETQYF,TGCAGCACCCGGAGGCGGGAGGGCCAAGAGACCCAGTACTTC
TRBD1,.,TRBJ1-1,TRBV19,CASSIWDRAGEAFF,TGTGCCAGTAGTATTTGGGACAGGGCGGGTGAAGCTTTCTTT
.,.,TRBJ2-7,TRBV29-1,CSVTERNYEQYF,TGCAGCGTTACCGAGCGAAACTACGAGCAGTACTTC
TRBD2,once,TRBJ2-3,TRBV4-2,CASSQLAGEPDTQYF,TGTGCCAGCAGCCAACTAGCGGGAGAACCAGATACGCAGTATTTT
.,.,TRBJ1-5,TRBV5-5,CASSWEVYSNQPQHF,TGTGCCAGCAGCTGGGAGGTATATAGCAATCAGCCCCAGCATTTT
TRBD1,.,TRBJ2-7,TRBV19,CASTAGGLNEQYF,TGTGCCAGTACCGCAGGGGGTTTAAACGAGCAGTACTTC
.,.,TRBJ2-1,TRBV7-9,CASRREANEQFF,TGTGCCAGCAGACGCGAGGCAAATGAGCAGTTCTTC
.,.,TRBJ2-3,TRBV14,CASSTRQVVFLTDTQYF,TGTGCCAGCAGCACTCGTCAGGTTGTCTTTCTCACAGATACGCAGTATTTT
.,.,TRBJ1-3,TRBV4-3,CASSLSRFGQGNTIYF,TGCGCCAGCAGCTTATCTCGTTTTGGACAGGGAAACACCATATATTTT
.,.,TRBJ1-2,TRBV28,CASRGINGGAASTYGYTF,TGTGCCAGCAGAGGAATCAATGGGGGGGCCGCATCGACCTATGGCTACACCTTC
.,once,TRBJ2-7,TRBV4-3,CASSQDLGEEQYF,TGCGCCAGCAGCCAAGATCTGGGCGAAGAGCAGTACTTC
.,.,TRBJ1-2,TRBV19,CASSGGSGYGYTF,TGTGCCAGTAGCGGAGGATCGGGCTATGGCTACACCTTC
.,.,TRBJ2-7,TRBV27,CASSSYQQGFGDEQYF,TGTGCCAGCAGTTCGTACCAACAGGGATTCGGGGACGAGCAGTACTTC
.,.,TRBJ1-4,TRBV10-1,CASSDRGGFATNEKLFF,TGCGCCAGCAGTGATCGGGGGGGGTTTGCAACTAATGAAAAACTGTTTTTT
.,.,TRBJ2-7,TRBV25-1,CASRYSYEQYF,TGTGCCAGCAGGTACTCCTACGAGCAGTACTTC
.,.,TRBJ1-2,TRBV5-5,CASSPSSNEGYTF,TGTGCCAGCAGCCCTTCATCCAATGAGGGCTACACCTTC
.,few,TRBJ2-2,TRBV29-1,CSVVVTGELFF,TGCAGCGTTGTCGTCACCGGGGAGCTGTTTTTT
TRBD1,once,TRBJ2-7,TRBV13,CASSSLGQGSYEQYF,TGTGCCAGCAGCTCCCTTGGACAGGGAAGCTACGAGCAGTACTTC
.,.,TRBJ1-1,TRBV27,CASSYGGGTNTEAFF,TGTGCCAGCAGTTATGGGGGGGGGACGAACACTGAAGCTTTCTTT
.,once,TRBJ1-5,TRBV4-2,CASSQDHGGQPQHF,TGTGCCAGCAGCCAAGATCACGGGGGTCAGCCCCAGCATTTT
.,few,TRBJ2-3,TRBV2,CASSDKTSTDTQYF,TGTGCCAGCAGTGACAAAACTAGCACAGATACGCAGTATTTT
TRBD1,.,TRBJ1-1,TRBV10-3,CAISDRDRDPLGTEAFF,TGTGCCATCAGCGACCGGGACAGGGACCCCTTGGGCACTGAAGCTTTCTTT
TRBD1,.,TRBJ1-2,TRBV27,CASSSGGGYTF,TGTGCCAGCAGTTCAGGGGGGGGCTACACCTTC
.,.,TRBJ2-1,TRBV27,CASTGGQPISSGNEQFF,TGTGCCAGCACCGGGGGACAGCCCATCTCCTCGGGCAATGAGCAGTTCTTC
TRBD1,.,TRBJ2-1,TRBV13,CASSLGDRGGDEQFF,TGTGCCAGCAGCCTTGGGGACAGGGGAGGGGATGAGCAGTTCTTC
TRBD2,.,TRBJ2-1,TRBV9,CASSVEPGSGNSYNEQFF,TGTGCCAGCAGCGTCGAACCCGGTAGCGGGAACTCCTACAATGAGCAGTTCTTC
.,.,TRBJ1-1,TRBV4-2,CASSQVLGGEAFF,TGTGCCAGCAGCCAAGTCCTAGGCGGTGAAGCTTTCTTT
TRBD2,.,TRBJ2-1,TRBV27,CASSYQRESDEQFF,TGTGCCAGCAGTTACCAGCGGGAGAGCGATGAGCAGTTCTTC
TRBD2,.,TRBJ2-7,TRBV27,CASSRPGLAYEQYF,TGTGCCAGCAGTAGGCCGGGACTAGCCTACGAGCAGTACTTC
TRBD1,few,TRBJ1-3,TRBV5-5,CASSVGQGSGNTIYF,TGTGCCAGCAGCGTGGGACAGGGTTCTGGAAACACCATATATTTT
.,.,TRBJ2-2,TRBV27,CASSLSFRAGELFF,TGTGCCAGCAGTTTATCGTTCAGGGCCGGGGAGCTGTTTTTT
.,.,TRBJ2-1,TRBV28,CASSLQLEDLSSSNEQFF,TGTGCCAGCAGTTTACAGTTAGAGGACTTAAGCAGTAGCAATGAGCAGTTCTTC
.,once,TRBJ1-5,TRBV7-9,CASSYTGVGQPQHF,TGTGCCAGCAGTTATACAGGCGTGGGCCAGCCCCAGCATTTT
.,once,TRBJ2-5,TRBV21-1,CASLGTLGEETQYF,TGTGCCAGCCTAGGGACTCTAGGGGAAGAGACCCAGTACTTC
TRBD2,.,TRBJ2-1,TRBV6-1,CASRPGLAGNNEQFF,TGTGCCAGCAGACCCGGACTAGCGGGCAACAATGAGCAGTTCTTC
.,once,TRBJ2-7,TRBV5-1,CASSLAPSSSSYEQYF,TGCGCCAGCAGCTTGGCCCCTAGCTCCAGCTCCTACGAGCAGTACTTC
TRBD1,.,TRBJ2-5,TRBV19,CASSIGTGRGETQYF,TGTGCCAGTAGTATAGGGACAGGGAGAGGCGAGACCCAGTACTTC
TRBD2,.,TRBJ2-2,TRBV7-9,CASSLVAGAGELFF,TGTGCCAGCAGCTTAGTAGCGGGAGCCGGGGAGCTGTTTTTT
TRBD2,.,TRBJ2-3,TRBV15,CATHGTSGYTDTQYF,TGTGCCACCCACGGGACTAGCGGATACACAGATACGCAGTATTTT
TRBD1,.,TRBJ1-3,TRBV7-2,CASSLPAGGSGNTIYF,TGTGCCAGCAGCCTGCCCGCAGGGGGGAGCGGAAACACCATATATTTT
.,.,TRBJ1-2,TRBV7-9,CASRDAGPYGYTF,TGTGCCAGCCGCGACGCGGGGCCGTATGGCTACACCTTC
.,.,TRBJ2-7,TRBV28,CASSLLVESYEQYF,TGTGCCAGCAGTTTATTGGTAGAGAGTTACGAGCAGTACTTC
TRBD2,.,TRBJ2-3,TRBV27,CASSLVLAGGPDTQYF,TGTGCCAGCAGTTTAGTCCTAGCGGGAGGCCCAGATACGCAGTATTTT
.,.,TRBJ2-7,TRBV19,CASSSTASDEQYF,TGTGCCAGTAGTTCGACAGCCTCTGACGAGCAGTACTTC
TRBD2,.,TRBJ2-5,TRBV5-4,CASSLVGSGRAYETQYF,TGTGCCAGCAGCTTGGTTGGTAGCGGGAGGGCCTACGAGACCCAGTACTTC
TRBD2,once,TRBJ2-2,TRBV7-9,CASSERGAGELFF,TGTGCCAGCAGTGAACGGGGGGCCGGGGAGCTGTTTTTT
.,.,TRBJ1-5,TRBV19,CASSTPTIVSNQPQHF,TGTGCCAGTAGTACCCCGACAATTGTTAGCAATCAGCCCCAGCATTTT
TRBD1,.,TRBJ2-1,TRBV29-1,CSADTTGINEQFF,TGCAGCGCTGACACGACAGGGATTAATGAGCAGTTCTTC
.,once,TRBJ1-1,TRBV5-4,CASSQGGMNTEAFF,TGTGCCAGCAGCCAAGGGGGAATGAACACTGAAGCTTTCTTT
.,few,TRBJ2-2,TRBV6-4,CASSDKASANTGELFF,TGTGCCAGCAGTGATAAAGCTAGCGCAAACACCGGGGAGCTGTTTTTT
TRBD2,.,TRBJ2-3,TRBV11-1,CASSHGTSGYLLTDTQYF,TGTGCCAGCAGCCATGGGACTAGCGGGTACCTCCTCACAGATACGCAGTATTTT
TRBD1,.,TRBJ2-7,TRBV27,CASSLGTAYEQYF,TGTGCCAGCAGTTTAGGGACAGCTTACGAGCAGTACTTC
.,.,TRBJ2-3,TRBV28,CASSLQSLAEYF,TGTGCCAGCAGTTTACAATCCCTAGCAGAGTATTTT